The clone carrying this T cell receptor (beta chain) was seen a few times. Antigen: not known. The assay was immunoSEQ multiplex PCR, and TCRdb's table has in-frame clones only and misses some. The repertoire includes some 11,000 clones, around 66% of them detected once, and 16% sits in the top ten. This sample is drawn from a study of chemoradiotherapy in HPV16-positive cancers. Whole-study results and caveats: During treatment, candidate HPV-specific clones and E7-related motifs expanded in tumor.

V lost 10 bases and J 6 bases, leaving 12 bases between the germline ends. Germline V gene lookup returns CDR1 MNHEY and CDR2 SVGAGI. The CDR3 length is 11 residues. The rearrangement uses TRBV6-5 and TRBJ1-1; no reliable D call. This receptor was obtained from a human donor with HPV-associated anogenital cancer. Sample collection occurred from a patient who underwent chemoradiotherapy. CDR3 DNA: TGTGCCACGGCCAGTGGGGCTGAAGCTTTCTTT. Translation: CATASGAEAFF.